This T cell receptor beta chain was captured in a study of blood T cell repertoires in COVID-19. V was clipped by 4 bases and J by 3 bases, with 9 bases between them. CDR1 is GTSNPN, CDR2 SVGIG, per germline (reference sequence). This CDR3 comprises 13 residues. Libraries were prepared by immunoSEQ multiplex PCR; TCRdb keeps only in-frame clonotypes and omits some of them. This sample yields fewer than 150,000 clones, of which about 80% are seen a single time; about 7% belongs to the top ten. Specimen: peripheral blood. The sequence was collected from a human donor in a cohort sampled during active COVID-19. The chain employs TRBV30 and TRBJ2-2, with D perhaps matching TRBD1 (6 bases). The CDR3 DNA reads TGTGCCTGGAACACAGGGCACACCGGGGAGCTGTTTTTT. Translating it yields CAWNTGHTGELFF.